This is a list of T cell receptor beta chains from one sample in a study of breast tumors, draining lymph nodes, adjacent tissues. TCRdb reprocessed the multiplex PCR reads via MiXCR and lists one record per CDR3 protein. The sample lists 85,000 to 120,000 distinct CDR3 sequences, approximately 28% occurring once. Sequencing was done on a sample of axillary lymph node tissue. All receptors derive from a female donor with breast cancer. Some clones in this sample may be carry-over from other donors' samples. CDR3s include the opening cysteine and the closing phenylalanine or tryptophan. The order of the fields is D gene, V gene, clone size, J gene, CDR3 protein, CDR3 DNA. A D gene is named only where the DNA matches it firmly. The size of a clone is reported for some rows only, either as once, few or many, or as a class for expanded clones.

>.|TRBV9|.|TRBJ1-1
CASSVVTGLKTEAFF
TGTGCCAGCAGCGTTGTGACAGGACTTAAAACTGAAGCTTTCTTT
>.|TRBV6-5|.|TRBJ1-1
CASSYEGRSEAFF
TGTGCCAGCAGTTACGAAGGGCGGAGTGAAGCTTTCTTT
>.|TRBV11-3|many|TRBJ2-7
CASSLDPRGEQYF
TGTGCCAGCAGCTTAGATCCCAGGGGCGAGCAGTACTTC
>.|TRBV16|once|TRBJ1-3
CASSQSAGASGNTIYF
TGTGCCAGCAGCCAATCCGCCGGGGCCTCTGGAAACACCATATATTTT
>TRBD1|TRBV5-6|many|TRBJ1-2
CASRPGQGRSGYTF
TGTGCCAGCAGGCCGGGACAGGGGAGGTCTGGCTACACCTTC
>TRBD1|TRBV13|.|TRBJ1-6
CASSPAGTANSPLHF
TGTGCCAGCAGCCCTGCGGGGACAGCGAATTCACCCCTCCACTTT
>TRBD1|TRBV18|many|TRBJ1-2
CASSLQRQGQAGYTF
TGTGCCAGCTCATTACAACGACAGGGACAGGCTGGCTACACCTTC
>.|TRBV7-6|few|TRBJ1-3
CASRPDRSSGNTIYF
TGTGCCAGCAGACCCGACAGAAGCTCTGGAAACACCATATATTTT
>TRBD1|TRBV10-1|.|TRBJ1-2
CASGRDRSYGYTF
TGCGCCAGCGGCAGGGACAGATCCTATGGCTACACCTTC
>.|TRBV20-1|.|TRBJ2-5
CGAVQVQIGLETQYF
TGCGGCGCTGTTCAGGTTCAGATAGGCTTGGAGACCCAGTACTTC
>.|TRBV28|.|TRBJ2-2
CASSLGATNTGELFF
TGTGCCAGCAGTTTAGGCGCGACGAACACCGGGGAGCTGTTTTTT
>TRBD2|TRBV7-9|.|TRBJ2-7
CASSLAGGFEQYF
TGTGCCAGCAGCTTAGCGGGAGGGTTCGAGCAGTACTTC
>.|TRBV7-3|.|TRBJ1-6
CATEGVDSPLHF
TGTGCCACCGAGGGGGTAGATTCACCCCTCCACTTT
>TRBD1|TRBV28|many|TRBJ1-2
CASRAVTGVDYGYTF
TGTGCCAGCAGGGCGGTGACAGGGGTTGATTATGGCTACACCTTC
>.|TRBV6-1|many|TRBJ1-4
CASSEALGGDEKLFF
TGTGCCAGCAGTGAAGCGCTAGGGGGGGATGAAAAACTGTTTTTT
>.|TRBV4-1|many|TRBJ2-7
CASSPRTVSFYEQYF
TGCGCCAGCAGCCCCCGGACGGTGTCCTTCTACGAGCAGTACTTC
>TRBD1|TRBV5-1|many|TRBJ1-4
CASSLDRGGEKLFF
TGCGCCAGCAGCTTGGACAGGGGTGGCGAAAAACTGTTTTTT
>.|TRBV9|.|TRBJ1-2
CASSVDGNSF
TGTGCCAGCAGCGTAGATGGCAACTCCTTC
>TRBD2|TRBV7-3|many|TRBJ2-5
CASSLMGGWQETQYF
TGTGCCAGCAGCTTAATGGGGGGGTGGCAAGAGACCCAGTACTTC
>.|TRBV5-1|many|TRBJ2-3
CASSEADTQYF
TGCGCCAGCAGCGAGGCAGATACGCAGTATTTT
>.|TRBV6-2/TRBV6-3|many|TRBJ1-2
CASSYRGYSSYGYTF
TGTGCCAGCAGTTACCGGGGATACTCGTCCTATGGCTACACCTTC
>.|TRBV5-1|.|TRBJ1-4
CASSEEAGIYEKLFF
TGCGCCAGCAGTGAAGAGGCAGGGATTTATGAAAAACTGTTTTTT